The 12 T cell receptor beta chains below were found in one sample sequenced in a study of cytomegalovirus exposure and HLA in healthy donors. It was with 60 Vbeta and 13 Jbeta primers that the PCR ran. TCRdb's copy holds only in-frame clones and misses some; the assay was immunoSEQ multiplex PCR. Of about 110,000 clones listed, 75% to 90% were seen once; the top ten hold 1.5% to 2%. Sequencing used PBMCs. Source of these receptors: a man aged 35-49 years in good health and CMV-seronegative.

The CDR3 spells CAILSPRDNEQFF. The CDR3 DNA follows: TGTGCCATCCTCTCACCCAGGGACAATGAGCAGTTCTTC. The chain recombines TRBV10-3 with TRBJ2-1, with a tentative D call TRBD1 (5 bases). The CDR3 loop spans 13 amino acids. The germline CDR1 and CDR2 sequences are ENHRY and SYGVKD. V was pared by 8 bases and J by 5 bases, with 13 bases between.

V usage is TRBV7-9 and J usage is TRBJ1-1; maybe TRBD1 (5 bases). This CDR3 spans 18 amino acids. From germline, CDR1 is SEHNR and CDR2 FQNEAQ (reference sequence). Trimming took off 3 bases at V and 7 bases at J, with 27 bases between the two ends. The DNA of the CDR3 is TGTGCCAGCAGCTTTTACCCCCCCCTTAAACCGGGACTCGTTGAAGCTTTCTTT. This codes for CASSFYPPLKPGLVEAFF.

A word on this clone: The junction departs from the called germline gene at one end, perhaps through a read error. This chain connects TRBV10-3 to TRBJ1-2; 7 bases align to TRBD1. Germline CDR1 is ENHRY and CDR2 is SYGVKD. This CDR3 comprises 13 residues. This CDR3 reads CAISQDRAHGCTF. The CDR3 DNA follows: TGTGCCATCAGCCAAGACAGGGCACATGGCTGCACCTTC.

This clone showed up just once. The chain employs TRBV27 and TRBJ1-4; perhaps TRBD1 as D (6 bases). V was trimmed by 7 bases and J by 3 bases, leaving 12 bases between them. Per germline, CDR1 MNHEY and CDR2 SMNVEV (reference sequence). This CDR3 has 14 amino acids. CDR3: CASKLGQPNEKLFF. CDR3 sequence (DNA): TGTGCCAGCAAGCTCGGACAGCCTAATGAAAAACTGTTTTTT.

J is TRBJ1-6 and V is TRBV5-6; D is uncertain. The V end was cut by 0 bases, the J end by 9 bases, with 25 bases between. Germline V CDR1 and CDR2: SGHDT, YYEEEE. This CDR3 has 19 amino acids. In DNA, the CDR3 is TGTGCCAGCAGCTTGGGATCGTGGAGGGATAGTCCTTCTCGTTCACCCCTCCACTTT. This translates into CASSLGSWRDSPSRSPLHF.

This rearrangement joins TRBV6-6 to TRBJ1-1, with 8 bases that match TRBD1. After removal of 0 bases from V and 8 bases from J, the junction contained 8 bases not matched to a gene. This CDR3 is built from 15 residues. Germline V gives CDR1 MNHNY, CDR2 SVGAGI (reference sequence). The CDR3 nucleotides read TGTGCCAGCAGTTACTCGTCCAGGGGGCTTCAGGAAGCTTTCTTT. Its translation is CASSYSSRGLQEAFF.

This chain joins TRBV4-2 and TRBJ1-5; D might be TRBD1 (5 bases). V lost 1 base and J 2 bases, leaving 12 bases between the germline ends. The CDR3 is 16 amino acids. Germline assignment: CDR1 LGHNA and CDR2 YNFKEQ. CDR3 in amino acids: CASSQAPGQGNQPQHF. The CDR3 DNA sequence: TGTGCCAGCAGCCAAGCCCCCGGACAAGGCAATCAGCCCCAGCATTTT.

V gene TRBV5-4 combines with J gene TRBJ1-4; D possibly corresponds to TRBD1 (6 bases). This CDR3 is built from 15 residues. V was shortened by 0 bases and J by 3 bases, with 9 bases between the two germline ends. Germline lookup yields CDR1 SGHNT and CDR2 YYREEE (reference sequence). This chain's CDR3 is CASSLETGPNEKLFF. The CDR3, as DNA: TGTGCCAGCAGCTTGGAGACAGGCCCTAATGAAAAACTGTTTTTT.

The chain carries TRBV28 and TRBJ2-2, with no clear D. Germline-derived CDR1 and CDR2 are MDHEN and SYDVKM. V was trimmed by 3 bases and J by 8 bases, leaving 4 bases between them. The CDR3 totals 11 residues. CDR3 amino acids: CASSLAGELFF. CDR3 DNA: TGTGCCAGCAGTTTGGCAGGGGAGCTGTTTTTT.

The chain's CDR3 is CASSFGSGAGANVLTF. The CDR3 DNA sequence: TGCGCCAGCAGCTTCGGCAGCGGGGCTGGGGCCAACGTCCTGACTTTC. The chain has TRBV5-1 and TRBJ2-6, with 7 bases that match TRBD2. Unmatched junction bases numbered 4, after V lost 2 bases and J lost 2 bases. The CDR3 spans 16 residues. The germline CDR1 and CDR2 sequences are SGHRS and YFSETQ.

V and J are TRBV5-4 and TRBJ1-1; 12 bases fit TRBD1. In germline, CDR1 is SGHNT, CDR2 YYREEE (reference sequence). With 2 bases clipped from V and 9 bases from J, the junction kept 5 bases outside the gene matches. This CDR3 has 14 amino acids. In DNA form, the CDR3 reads TGTGCCAGCAGCTTACCCGGGACAGGGGGCCAAGCTTTCTTT. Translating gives CASSLPGTGGQAFF. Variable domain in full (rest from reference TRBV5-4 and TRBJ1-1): ETGVTQSPTHLIKTRGQQVTLRCSSQSGHNTVSWYQQALGQGPQFIFQYYREEENGRGNFPPRFSGLQFPNYSSELNVNALELDDSALYLCASSLPGTGGQAFFGQGTRLTVV.

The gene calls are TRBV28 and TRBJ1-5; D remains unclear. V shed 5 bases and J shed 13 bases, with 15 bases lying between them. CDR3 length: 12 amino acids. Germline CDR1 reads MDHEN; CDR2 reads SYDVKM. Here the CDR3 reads CASSPTGPGQHF. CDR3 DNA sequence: TGTGCCAGCAGTCCCACGGGCCCGGGACAGCATTTT.